The T cell receptor beta chain described here comes from a study of CXCR3-negative and CXCR3-positive naive CD8 T cells. The CDR3 contains 11 residues. Germline-derived CDR1 and CDR2 are SNHLY and FYNNEI. In the case of this clonotype: Its antigen remains unidentified.

Study-level points and caveats: With surface CD5 comparable between naive subsets, TCR strength was estimated using properties derived from the TRB CDR3. TRBV-TRBJ usage matched between naive CXCR3-negative and CXCR3-positive cells but not between memory cells. Sequencing showed both naive subsets with comparably high diversity, and memory CD8+ cells much lower. CXCR3-positive naive cells had more hydrophobic TRB CDR3s than CXCR3-negative naive cells.

In preparing the TRB cDNA libraries, 5' RACE with UMI labels was used. TCRdb reanalyzed the 5' RACE reads, giving one entry per CDR3 protein sequence and no DNA. This listing includes 65,000 to 90,000 distinct CDR3 sequences. Cells classed as naive CD8+ T cells were CD45RO-CCR7+CD27+CD95-. What was sequenced was naive CXCR3+ CD8+ T cells from blood. The subset is: CD45RO-CCR7+CD27+CD95- naive CD8+ T cells expressing CXCR3 (TNR3+). V is TRBV2 and J is TRBJ2-4; absent DNA, TCRdb's TRBD1 call cannot be checked. This clonotype originated in a human donor in good health. Some clones in this sample may be carry-over from other donors' samples. CDR3 sequence reads: CASSVPRAPFF.